These T cell receptor beta chains were read from a single sample in a study of T cells expressing NK-cell markers. TCRdb reprocessed the 5' RACE reads and reports one entry per CDR3 protein, with no DNA. Its listing shows about 180,000 distinct CDR3 sequences. Specimen: blood T cells: a sorted CD56 or NKG2C T cell subset, CD4+ or CD8+ T cells, or bulk PBMC T cells (not recorded which). These receptors all come from a man aged 18-70 years in good health. The CDR3 runs from the conserved cysteine through the conserved F or W.

j_gene,v_gene,CDR3aa
TRBJ1-5,TRBV12-5,CASGPSGEYNQPQHF
TRBJ1-2,TRBV11-2,CASSLVASYGYTF
TRBJ1-1,TRBV19,CASSTWVRGVTEAFF
TRBJ1-1,TRBV27,CASSTIPPHLTGSQAFF
TRBJ2-1,TRBV20-1,CSARDLRDSIYNEQFF
TRBJ1-1,TRBV5-6,CASAYGVGTEAFF
TRBJ2-2,TRBV9,CASSAGTGLAGELFF
TRBJ2-5,TRBV7-8,CASSLGVAGFKYQETQYF
TRBJ1-6,TRBV7-9,CASSLVEPGGAWVTLHF
TRBJ2-3,TRBV15,CATSRGAGASTDTQYF
TRBJ2-2,TRBV11-3,CASSLDGPGELFF
TRBJ2-1,TRBV4-1,CASSQGGTSGGANEQFF
TRBJ1-2,TRBV15,CATSSKAGHYGYTF
TRBJ2-7,TRBV28,CASSALGTVVPLYF
TRBJ1-1,TRBV6-5,CASSYYEGTEAFF
TRBJ2-6,TRBV6-1,CASSEGQTGANVLTF
TRBJ2-7,TRBV3-1,CASSPFLAATYEQYF
TRBJ2-7,TRBV11-2,CASSLEAGAIFSYEQYF
TRBJ2-1,TRBV21-1,CASSKVHFRRGLYNEQFF
TRBJ1-6,TRBV24-1,CAPSDRAAPLHF
TRBJ2-7,TRBV7-9,CASSLGRGASAYEQYF
TRBJ2-2,TRBV12-3/TRBV12-4,CASSLVGFGELFF
TRBJ1-1,TRBV5-1,CASSLVQGVSLSEAFF
TRBJ2-1,TRBV20-1,CSARGRLGNEQFF
TRBJ1-4,TRBV7-6,CASSPGRTETNEKLFF
TRBJ2-3,TRBV5-1,CARADPDHDTDTQYF
TRBJ2-1,TRBV4-1,CASSQEPPGLAGYNEQFF
TRBJ2-1,TRBV6-5,CASSYAGQGFDEQFF
TRBJ2-1,TRBV4-2,CASSPSGGYNEQFF
TRBJ2-5,TRBV4-2,CASSPRARGGQETQYF
TRBJ2-5,TRBV7-9,CASSFSGGTVETQYF
TRBJ2-5,TRBV6-5,CASSYLRKETQYF
TRBJ1-5,TRBV2,CASSAGWQRNQPQHF
TRBJ1-1,TRBV7-9,CASSIQARNTEAFF
TRBJ1-1,TRBV13,CASSPWESTEAFF
TRBJ1-4,TRBV6-5,CASSYRQNEKLFF
TRBJ2-1,TRBV9,CASSWDRGGNEQFF
TRBJ2-7,TRBV29-1,CSVEGQGFTNEQYF
TRBJ1-1,TRBV7-3,CASSLGVGVGENTEAFF
TRBJ2-1,TRBV3-1,CASSQDGTWGSSYNEQFF
TRBJ1-1,TRBV7-6,CASSLALKGMNTEAFF
TRBJ1-2,TRBV4-2,CASSQERGYGYTF
TRBJ2-1,TRBV6-4,CASSAREESDEQFF
TRBJ2-7,TRBV28,CASSAGQGAGYEQYF
TRBJ1-1,TRBV7-9,CASSQGGGGFTEAFF
TRBJ1-2,TRBV20-1,CSARDDSNYGYTF
TRBJ1-1,TRBV11-2,CASSSNRGPEAFF
TRBJ1-1,TRBV3-1,CASSHVARSTEAFF
TRBJ2-5,TRBV7-9,CASSLESDRGSETQYF
TRBJ2-7,TRBV11-1,CASSHGGSTYEQYF
TRBJ1-5,TRBV6-2/TRBV6-3,CASSYTDTSNQPQHF
TRBJ2-7,TRBV2,CASGYRATYEQYF
TRBJ2-1,TRBV2,CASSEWGGRDRVFF
TRBJ1-1,TRBV28,CASSPSGLGAFF
TRBJ1-5,TRBV7-9,CASSLAGVDQPQHF